One and the same sample provided the 8 T cell receptor beta chains below, sequenced in a study of TIL therapy for anti-PD-1-resistant metastatic lung cancer. As to time point: pre-treatment sample, taken before nivolumab and TIL therapy. The tumor samples were excised metastases, mostly pleural nodules or supraclavicular lymph nodes. Sequencing used immunoSEQ v3. Only in-frame clones appear in the TCRdb table, and some are missing; sequencing was by immunoSEQ multiplex PCR. The sample has some 90,000 clones; less than 70% are singletons. This specimen was tumor tissue, taken at baseline. The receptors come from a person aged 25 to 80 with non-small cell lung cancer.

The V call is TRBV6-5, the J call TRBJ2-7; 10 nucleotides match TRBD2. Germline CDR1 and CDR2: MNHEY and SVGAGI. The ends lost 5 bases at V and 2 bases at J; junction bases unmatched: 6. The CDR3 runs 15 residues. The CDR3 DNA sequence: TGTGCCAGCAGTCAGCAGCGGGAGGGACCCTACGAGCAGTACTTC. Translated: CASSQQREGPYEQYF.

The J gene is TRBJ1-6, the V gene TRBV28; 9 nucleotides align to TRBD1. The CDR3 loop spans 15 amino acids. With 5 bases clipped from V and 9 bases from J, the junction kept 8 bases outside the gene matches. Germline V gene sequence: CDR1 MDHEN, CDR2 SYDVKM. The CDR3 loop reads CASSRGQGRGSPLHF. The CDR3 DNA reads TGTGCCAGCAGTCGGGGACAGGGCCGGGGTTCACCCCTCCACTTT.

The chain couples TRBV7-8 to TRBJ1-5; the match to TRBD1 covers 10 bases. The germline gives CDR1 SGHVS, CDR2 FQNEAQ. After removal of 4 bases from V and 0 bases from J, the junction contained 15 bases not matched to a gene. The CDR3 loop spans 20 amino acids. The chain's CDR3 is CASSWGTGTGALSSNQPQHF. CDR3 coding DNA: TGTGCCAGCAGCTGGGGGACCGGGACAGGGGCTCTATCTAGCAATCAGCCCCAGCATTTT.

This chain links TRBV11-2 with TRBJ2-3; D is ambiguous. V was trimmed by 2 bases and J by 1 base, leaving 7 bases between them. Looked up from germline, CDR1 is SGHAT and CDR2 is FQNNGV. The CDR3 loop spans 14 amino acids. The CDR3 DNA reads as TGTGCCAGCAGCTTAAGTGTGGGCACAGATACGCAGTATTTT. It encodes CASSLSVGTDTQYF.

This clone is medium-sized (0.01 to 0.1%) in the sample. V and J are TRBV5-8 and TRBJ1-1, with D possibly being TRBD1 (5 bases). V was trimmed by 3 bases and J by 0 bases, leaving 15 bases between them. The CDR3 runs 16 residues. Germline CDR1 reads SGHTS; CDR2 reads YDEGEE. The CDR3: CASSWLTDSMNTEAFF. The CDR3 DNA reads as TGTGCCAGCAGCTGGTTGACAGATTCAATGAACACTGAAGCTTTCTTT.

This clone turned up a few times. The chain carries TRBV6-5 and TRBJ2-5, with D perhaps matching TRBD2 (7 bases). Germline assignment: CDR1 MNHEY and CDR2 SVGAGI. The CDR3 spans 15 residues. Trimming cost V 0 bases and J 7 bases, with 15 bases left between them. This chain's CDR3 is CASSYSVRGLGTQYF. CDR3 sequence (DNA): TGTGCCAGCAGTTACTCGGTGCGGGGGCTTGGGACCCAGTACTTC.

This clone has only a few counts. A junction boundary mismatches the germline segment, possibly from a read error. The chain couples TRBV7-7 to TRBJ2-4, with D unclear. Germline assignment: CDR1 SSHAT and CDR2 FNYEAQ (reference sequence). There are 13 residues in the CDR3. The CDR3 DNA is TGTGCTAGCAGCTTGGAAGCTGGAGACATTCAGTACTTC. It encodes CASSLEAGDIQYF.

The chain links TRBV7-3 to TRBJ1-2; 8 positions agree with TRBD1. V lost 5 bases, J lost 4 bases, and 6 bases stayed unmatched. CDR3 length: 14 residues. The germline V gene has CDR1 SGHTA and CDR2 FQGTGA. The CDR3 spells CASSPQGQGYGYTF. The CDR3 DNA is TGTGCCAGCAGCCCGCAAGGACAGGGCTATGGCTACACCTTC.